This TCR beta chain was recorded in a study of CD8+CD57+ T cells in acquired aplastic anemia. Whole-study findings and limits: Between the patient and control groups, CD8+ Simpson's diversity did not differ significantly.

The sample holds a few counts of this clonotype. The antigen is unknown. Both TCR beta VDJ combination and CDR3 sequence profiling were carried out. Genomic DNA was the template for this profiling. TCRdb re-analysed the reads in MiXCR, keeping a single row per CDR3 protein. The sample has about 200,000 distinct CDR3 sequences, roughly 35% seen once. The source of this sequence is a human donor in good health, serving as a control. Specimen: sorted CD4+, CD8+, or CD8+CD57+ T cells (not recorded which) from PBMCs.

The DNA for the CDR3 is TGTGCCAGCAGCTCACCGGGGGCCACGAACACCGGGGAGCTGTTTTTT. Its protein product is CASSSPGATNTGELFF. The genes are TRBV11-2 and TRBJ2-2; either TRBD1 or TRBD2 may fit D (6 bases each). V lost 4 bases, J lost 0 bases, and 12 bases lay in between. The germline gives CDR1 SGHAT, CDR2 FQNNGV. The CDR3 length is 16 residues.